The 15 T cell receptor beta chains listed next were all sequenced from one sample in a study of T cells in Graves' hyperthyroidism and ophthalmopathy. There were TCR beta CDR3 regions amplified from RNA transcripts. The HTBI primer set was used in a first-round RT-PCR of the TCR CDR3. TCRdb analysed the multiplex PCR reads with MiXCR anew, one entry per CDR3 protein. This table holds some 600,000 distinct CDR3 sequences, more than 11% found once. The sequencing input was blood. All receptors derive from a woman between 25 and 40 years old with Graves' hyperthyroidism that later progressed to Graves' ophthalmopathy.

This clonotype was seen many times. The chain joins TRBV20-1 to TRBJ2-3; 12 bases are a match to TRBD2. There are 15 residues in the CDR3. CDR1 and CDR2 from the germline V gene are DFQATT and SNEGSKA (reference sequence). V lost 6 bases, J lost 0 bases, and 4 bases stayed unmatched. For the CDR3, the DNA is TGCAGTGCCGTGACTAGCGGGGGAAGCACAGATACGCAGTATTTT. It translates to CSAVTSGGSTDTQYF.

The chain carries TRBV24-1 and TRBJ1-5; TRBD1 aligns across 7 bases. The length of the CDR3 is 15 residues. The V segment lost 3 bases and the J segment 7 bases; nucleotides outside the gene matches: 8. Germline assignment: CDR1 KGHDR and CDR2 SFDVKD. The CDR3 region is CATSDPGEGGQPQHF. The DNA for the CDR3 is TGTGCCACCAGTGATCCGGGTGAAGGGGGCCAGCCCCAGCATTTT.

This clonotype was observed many times. This chain links TRBV6-2 or TRBV6-3 with TRBJ1-4; the D is unclear. The CDR3 has 12 amino acids. Germline CDR1 MNHEY, CDR2 SVGEGT. V was trimmed by 6 bases and J by 5 bases, leaving 7 bases between them. CDR3 in DNA: TGTGCCAGCAGCGACGGGAATGAAAAACTGTTTTTT. Translating gives CASSDGNEKLFF.

This clonotype was detected ten times or more. The chain recombines TRBV7-9 with TRBJ1-4; 8 bases map to TRBD1. The CDR3 runs to 15 residues. The germline V gene encodes CDR1 SEHNR and CDR2 FQNEAQ (reference sequence). V was clipped by 7 bases and J by 7 bases; unmatched bases: 11. The CDR3 coding sequence is TGTGCCAGCATTCGATTGGGACAGGCCGTTGAAAAACTGTTTTTT. Its translation: CASIRLGQAVEKLFF.

This chain links TRBV27 with TRBJ2-1; no clear D gene. This CDR3 has 16 amino acids. The V and J ends lost 5 bases and 7 bases respectively, with 21 bases between them. Germline-derived CDR1 and CDR2 are MNHEY and SMNVEV (reference sequence). Here the CDR3 DNA reads TGTGCCAGCAGTCCTCCCCTAGGTTCCCTTTTAAATGAGCAGTTCTTC. As protein: CASSPPLGSLLNEQFF.

This clonotype was detected only once. V usage is TRBV4-3 and J usage is TRBJ2-1; TRBD1 agrees at 8 bases. Germline assignment: CDR1 LGHNA and CDR2 YSLEER. The CDR3 runs 13 residues. V dropped 3 bases and J dropped 10; count of bases not matched to a gene: 5. The CDR3: CASSQDRESEQFF. Written as DNA, the CDR3 is TGCGCCAGCAGCCAGGACAGGGAATCCGAGCAGTTCTTC.

This clonotype was observed many times. The chain employs TRBV24-1 and TRBJ2-1; D gene unclear. CDR1 and CDR2 from the germline V gene are KGHDR and SFDVKD. This CDR3 spans 12 amino acids. V was shortened by 0 bases and J by 10 bases, with 6 bases between the two germline ends. The CDR3 coding sequence is TGTGCCACCAGTGATTTGCGCCTGGAGCAGTTCTTC. As protein: CATSDLRLEQFF.

This clonotype was picked up many times. The chain combines TRBV20-1 with TRBJ1-1; a possible D gene is TRBD1 (5 bases). The length of the CDR3 is 12 residues. V was pared by 2 bases and J by 6 bases, with 10 bases between. Germline values: CDR1 DFQATT, CDR2 SNEGSKA (reference sequence). Here the CDR3 reads CSARPGTAEAFF. In DNA form, the CDR3 reads TGCAGTGCTAGACCAGGGACGGCTGAAGCTTTCTTT.

In its sample, this clonotype is medium-sized (0.01 to 0.1%). V is TRBV11-2 and J is TRBJ1-5, with D perhaps matching TRBD1 (5 bases). Germline CDR1 reads SGHAT; CDR2 reads FQNNGV. The CDR3 is 14 residues long. V shed 1 base and J shed 4 bases, with 8 bases lying between them. The CDR3 is CASSLGGWNQPQHF. The CDR3 DNA is TGTGCCAGCAGCTTAGGGGGGTGGAATCAGCCCCAGCATTTT.

Only a few counts were recorded for this clonotype. An end of the junction does not agree with germline; a read error may underlie this. The CDR3 DNA follows: TGTGCTAGCAACTTAGGGCCTCTCAATGAGCAGTTCTTC. This codes for CASNLGPLNEQFF. This rearrangement joins TRBV7-7 to TRBJ2-1; D not resolved. Germline values: CDR1 SSHAT, CDR2 FNYEAQ (reference sequence). The CDR3 contains 13 residues. Supplemented by reference TRBV7-7 and TRBJ2-1, the full variable domain reads GAGVSQSPRYKVTKRGQDVTLRCDPISSHATLYWYQQALGQGPEFLTYFNYEAQPDKSGLPSDRFSAERPEGSISTLTIQRTEQRDSAMYRCASNLGPLNEQFFGPGTRLTVL.

In this sample, this clonotype turned up many times. The gene calls are TRBV27 and TRBJ1-2; no clear D. Between the trimmed V and J ends, which lost 2 bases and 0 bases, there was a span of 4 bases. The germline V gene has CDR1 MNHEY and CDR2 SMNVEV (reference sequence). The CDR3 consists of 13 residues. DNA for the CDR3: TGTGCCAGCAGTTTAGGGGCTAACTATGGCTACACCTTC. Translation: CASSLGANYGYTF.

This clonotype has a count of ten or more. CDR3 loop: CASSLVSIIAGGTGELFF. The DNA for the CDR3 is TGTGCCAGCAGCTTAGTCTCTATCATAGCGGGAGGCACCGGGGAGCTGTTTTTT. The chain couples TRBV7-2 to TRBJ2-2; 10 bases align to TRBD2. V shed 1 base and J 4 bases; nucleotides not matched to a gene: 9. In germline, CDR1 is SGHTA, CDR2 FQGNSA. This CDR3 spans 18 amino acids.

This clonotype was found many times. J is TRBJ2-7 and V is TRBV7-6; 10 bases agree with TRBD1. The germline CDR1 and CDR2 sequences are SGHVS and FNYEAQ. CDR3 size: 16 residues. The V segment lost 2 bases and the J segment 3 bases; nucleotides outside the gene matches: 7. The CDR3 DNA reads TGTGCCAGCAGCTTATCCACAGGACAGGGGGACTACGAGCAGTACTTC. Amino acid sequence: CASSLSTGQGDYEQYF.

This clonotype came up many times. This chain joins TRBV5-1 and TRBJ2-2, with 7 bases that match TRBD1. Germline CDR1 is SGHRS and CDR2 is YFSETQ. The CDR3 runs 13 residues. With V trimmed by 7 bases and J by 7 bases, 7 bases remained unmatched. This CDR3 is CASQDRINGELFF. DNA of the CDR3: TGCGCCAGCCAGGACAGGATTAACGGGGAGCTGTTTTTT.

The chain has TRBV28 and TRBJ1-1; perhaps TRBD1 as D (5 bases). The V end lost 3 bases, the J end lost 4 bases, and 12 bases lay between the germline ends. Per germline, CDR1 MDHEN and CDR2 SYDVKM. The CDR3 covers 14 residues. In DNA, the CDR3 is TGTGCCAGCAGTTTGGATGGAAGGGGCACTGAAGCTTTCTTT. Protein sequence: CASSLDGRGTEAFF.